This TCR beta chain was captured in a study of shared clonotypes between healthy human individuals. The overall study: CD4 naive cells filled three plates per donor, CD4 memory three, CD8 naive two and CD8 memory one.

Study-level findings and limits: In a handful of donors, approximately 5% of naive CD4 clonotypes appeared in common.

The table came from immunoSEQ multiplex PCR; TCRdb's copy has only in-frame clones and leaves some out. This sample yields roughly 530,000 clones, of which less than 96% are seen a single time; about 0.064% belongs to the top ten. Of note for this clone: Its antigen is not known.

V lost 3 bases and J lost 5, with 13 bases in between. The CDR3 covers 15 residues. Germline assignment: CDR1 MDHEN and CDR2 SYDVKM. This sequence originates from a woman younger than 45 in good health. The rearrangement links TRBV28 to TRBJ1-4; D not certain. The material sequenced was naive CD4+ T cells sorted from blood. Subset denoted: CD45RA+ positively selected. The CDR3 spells CASSFGDRGNEKLFF. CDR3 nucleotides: TGTGCCAGCAGTTTTGGTGACCGCGGGAATGAAAAACTGTTTTTT.